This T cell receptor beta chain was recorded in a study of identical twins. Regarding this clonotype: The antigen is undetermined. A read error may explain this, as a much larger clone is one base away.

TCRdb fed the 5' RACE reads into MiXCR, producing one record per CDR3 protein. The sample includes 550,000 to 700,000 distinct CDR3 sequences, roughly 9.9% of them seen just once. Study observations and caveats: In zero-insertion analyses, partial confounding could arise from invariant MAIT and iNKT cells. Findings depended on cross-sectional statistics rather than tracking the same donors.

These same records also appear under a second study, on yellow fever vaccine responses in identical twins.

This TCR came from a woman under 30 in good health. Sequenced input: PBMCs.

The CDR3 here is CAGRPAGANTGELFF. In nucleotides, the CDR3 is TGTGCCGGCCGACCAGCGGGTGCGAACACCGGGGAGCTGTTTTTT. The V call is TRBV6-2 or TRBV6-3, the J call TRBJ2-2, with a possible D match to TRBD2 (6 bases). Deletions cut 11 bases from V and 0 bases from J, with 16 bases between. The CDR3 is 15 residues long. CDR1 is MNHEY, CDR2 SVGEGT, per germline.